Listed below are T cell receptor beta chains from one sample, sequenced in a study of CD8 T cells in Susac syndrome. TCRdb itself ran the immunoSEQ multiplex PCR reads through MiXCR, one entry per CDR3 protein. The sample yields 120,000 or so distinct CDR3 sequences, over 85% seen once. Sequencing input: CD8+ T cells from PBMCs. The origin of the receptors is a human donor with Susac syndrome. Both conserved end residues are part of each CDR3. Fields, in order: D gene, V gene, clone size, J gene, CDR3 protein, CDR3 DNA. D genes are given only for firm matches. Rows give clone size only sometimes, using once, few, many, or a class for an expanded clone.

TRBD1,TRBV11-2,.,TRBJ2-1,CASSNRDRGLDEQFF,TGTGCCAGCAGCAACCGGGACAGGGGGCTTGATGAGCAGTTCTTC
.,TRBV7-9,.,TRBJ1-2,CASSLTTGYTF,TGTGCCAGCAGCTTAACCACTGGCTACACCTTC
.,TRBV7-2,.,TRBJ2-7,CASRYRGAPEQYF,TGTGCCAGCAGATACCGTGGGGCGCCTGAGCAGTACTTC
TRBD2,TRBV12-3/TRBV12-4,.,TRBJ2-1,CASRASGRDEQFF,TGTGCCAGCCGGGCTAGCGGGAGGGATGAGCAGTTCTTC
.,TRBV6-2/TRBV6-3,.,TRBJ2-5,CASSYDSQETQYF,TGTGCCAGCAGTTACGATTCCCAAGAGACCCAGTACTTC
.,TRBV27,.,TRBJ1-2,CASSLGTPRDAGYTF,TGTGCCAGCAGTTTGGGCACCCCCCGGGACGCGGGCTACACCTTC
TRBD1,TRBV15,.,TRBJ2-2,CATSPPGTVLTGELFF,TGTGCCACCAGCCCCCCCGGGACAGTACTCACCGGGGAGCTGTTTTTT
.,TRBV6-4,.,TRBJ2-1,CASSDSGGYSYNEQFF,TGTGCCAGCAGTGACTCAGGGGGGTACTCCTACAATGAGCAGTTCTTC
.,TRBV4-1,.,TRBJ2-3,CASSQDDEWRDTDTQYF,TGCGCCAGCAGCCAAGATGATGAATGGAGAGACACAGATACGCAGTATTTT
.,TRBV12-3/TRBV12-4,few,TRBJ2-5,CASSFEETQYF,TGTGCCAGCAGTTTTGAAGAGACCCAGTACTTC
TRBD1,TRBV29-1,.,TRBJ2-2,CSVERQGPKGTGELFF,TGCAGCGTTGAGCGACAGGGTCCAAAGGGCACCGGGGAGCTGTTTTTT
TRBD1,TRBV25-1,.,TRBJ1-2,CASSDRTGGSDGYTF,TGTGCCAGCAGTGATAGGACAGGGGGCTCTGATGGCTACACCTTC
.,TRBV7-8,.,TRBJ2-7,CASSLRLISYEQYF,TGTGCCAGCAGCTTGCGACTCATTTCCTACGAGCAGTACTTC
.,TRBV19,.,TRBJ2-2,CASSMRGNTGELFF,TGTGCCAGTAGTATGAGGGGGAACACCGGGGAGCTGTTTTTT
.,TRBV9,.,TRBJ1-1,CASSVDSANTEAFF,TGTGCCAGCAGCGTAGATTCAGCGAACACTGAAGCTTTCTTT
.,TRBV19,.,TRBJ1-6,CASSIERPAYNSPLHF,TGTGCCAGTAGTATCGAGCGTCCAGCCTATAATTCACCCCTCCACTTT
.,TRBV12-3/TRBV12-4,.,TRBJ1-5,CASSRGPRGNQPQHF,TGTGCCAGCAGTCGGGGGCCTAGGGGCAATCAGCCCCAGCATTTT
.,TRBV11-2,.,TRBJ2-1,CASSSEGNEQFF,TGTGCCAGCAGCTCCGAAGGCAATGAGCAGTTCTTC
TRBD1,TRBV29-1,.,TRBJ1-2,CSVELGPETGSWNGYTF,TGCAGCGTTGAACTCGGACCGGAGACAGGGAGTTGGAATGGCTACACCTTC
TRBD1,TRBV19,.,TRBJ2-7,CASRGTGFDEQYF,TGTGCCAGTAGGGGGACAGGGTTCGACGAGCAGTACTTC
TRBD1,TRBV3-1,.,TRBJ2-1,CASSLPGTAYNEQFF,TGTGCCAGCAGCTTGCCCGGGACAGCCTACAATGAGCAGTTCTTC
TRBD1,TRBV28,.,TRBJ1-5,CASTLDRDVKQPQHF,TGTGCCAGCACTTTGGACAGGGATGTAAAACAGCCCCAGCATTTT
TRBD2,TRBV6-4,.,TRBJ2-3,CASSEETSGSDTQYF,TGTGCCAGCAGTGAAGAGACTAGCGGGAGCGATACGCAGTATTTT
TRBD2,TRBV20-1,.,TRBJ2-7,CSAPPTSGGYEQYF,TGCAGTGCCCCACCGACTAGCGGGGGCTACGAGCAGTACTTC
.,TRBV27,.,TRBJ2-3,CASRWGGPDTQYF,TGTGCCAGCCGATGGGGGGGCCCCGATACGCAGTATTTT
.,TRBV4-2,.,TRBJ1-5,CASSQDEGDQPQHF,TGTGCCAGCAGCCAAGACGAAGGGGACCAGCCCCAGCATTTT
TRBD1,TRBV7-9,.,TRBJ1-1,CASSSPDRANTEAFF,TGTGCCAGCAGCTCTCCGGACAGGGCGAACACTGAAGCTTTCTTT
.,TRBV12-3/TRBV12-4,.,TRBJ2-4,CASTLNKNIQYF,TGTGCCAGCACCCTCAACAAAAACATTCAGTACTTC
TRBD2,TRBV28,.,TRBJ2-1,CASSRGLAGGRSYNEQFF,TGTGCCAGCAGCCGAGGACTAGCGGGGGGCCGCTCCTACAATGAGCAGTTCTTC
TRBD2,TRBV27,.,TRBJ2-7,CASSFLASGGMNEQYF,TGTGCCAGCAGTTTTCTGGCTAGCGGGGGGATGAACGAGCAGTACTTC
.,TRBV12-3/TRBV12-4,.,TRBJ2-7,CASSLRDPREQYF,TGTGCCAGCAGTCTCCGGGACCCCAGGGAGCAGTACTTC